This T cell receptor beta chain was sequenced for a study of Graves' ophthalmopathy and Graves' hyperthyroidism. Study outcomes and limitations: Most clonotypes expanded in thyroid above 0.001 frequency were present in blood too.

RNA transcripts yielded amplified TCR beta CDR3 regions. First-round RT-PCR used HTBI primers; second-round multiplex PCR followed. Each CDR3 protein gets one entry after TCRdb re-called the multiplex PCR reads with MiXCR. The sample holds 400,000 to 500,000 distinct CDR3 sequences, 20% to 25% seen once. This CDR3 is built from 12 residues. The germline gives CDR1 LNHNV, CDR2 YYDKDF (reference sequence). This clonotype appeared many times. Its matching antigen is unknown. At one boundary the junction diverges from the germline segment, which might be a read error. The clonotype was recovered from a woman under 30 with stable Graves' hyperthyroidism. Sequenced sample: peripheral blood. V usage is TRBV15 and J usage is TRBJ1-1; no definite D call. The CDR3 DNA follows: TGTGCCACCAGCAGAGATAGTCGCCCCAAGCGATTT. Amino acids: CATSRDSRPKRF.